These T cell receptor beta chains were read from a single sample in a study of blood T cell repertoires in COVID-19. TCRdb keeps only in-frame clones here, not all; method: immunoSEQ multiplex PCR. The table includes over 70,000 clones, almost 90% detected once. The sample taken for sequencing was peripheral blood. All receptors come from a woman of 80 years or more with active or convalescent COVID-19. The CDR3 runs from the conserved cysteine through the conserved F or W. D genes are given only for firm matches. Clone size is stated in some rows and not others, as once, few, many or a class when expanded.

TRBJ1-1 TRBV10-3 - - TGTGCCATCAGTGAGAGGAATAGGGGTACTGAAGCTTTCTTT CAISERNRGTEAFF
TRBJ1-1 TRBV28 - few TGTGCCAGCAGTTTACGTCGGAGGGCTTTCTTT CASSLRRRAFF
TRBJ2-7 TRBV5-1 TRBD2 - TGCGCCAGCAGCCGTTCGACTAGCGGATTCTACGAGCAGTACTTC CASSRSTSGFYEQYF
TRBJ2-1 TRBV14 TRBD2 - TGTGCCAGCAGCCGCCAGGGACTAGCGGCGTACAATGAGCAGTTCTTC CASSRQGLAAYNEQFF
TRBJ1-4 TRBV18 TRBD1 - TGTGCCAGCTCACCCTCCGGGACAGGGTCTGAAAAACTGTTTTTT CASSPSGTGSEKLFF
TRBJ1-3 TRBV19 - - TGTGCCAGTTCACAGGTGGGGGCGAGCTCTGGAAACACCATATATTTT CASSQVGASSGNTIYF
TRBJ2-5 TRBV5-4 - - TGTGCCAGCAGCTTTGGGGAGACGGAGACCCAGTACTTC CASSFGETETQYF
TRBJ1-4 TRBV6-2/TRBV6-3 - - TGTGCCAGCAGTTACCCGGGTGGAGGTGAAAAACTGTTTTTT CASSYPGGGEKLFF
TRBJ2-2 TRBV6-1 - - TGTGCCAGCAGTACGGTTGCTGACTCCGGGGAGCTGTTTTTT CASSTVADSGELFF
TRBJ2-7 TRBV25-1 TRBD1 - TGTGCCAGCAATCACAGGGGGAGCTACGAGCAGTACTTC CASNHRGSYEQYF
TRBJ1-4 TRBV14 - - TGTGCCAGCAGTAGACAGGTTAATGAAAAACTGTTTTTT CASSRQVNEKLFF
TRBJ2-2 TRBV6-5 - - TGTGCCAGCAGTTCCCCTAACACCGGGGAGCTGTTTTTT CASSSPNTGELFF
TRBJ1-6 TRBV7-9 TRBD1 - TGTGCCAGCAGCGGAAACACAGGACAGGGCGGGTCACCCCTCCACTTT CASSGNTGQGGSPLHF
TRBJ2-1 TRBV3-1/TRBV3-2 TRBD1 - TGTGCCAGCAGCCAAGAGCTGACAGGGTCTGGTTGGACACTAAGGAATGAGCAGTTCTTC CASSQELTGSGWTLRNEQFF
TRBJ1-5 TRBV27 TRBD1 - TGTGCCAGCAGTTCTGCTGGGACAGGGGGTAGTAAGCCCCAGCATTTT CASSSAGTGGSKPQHF
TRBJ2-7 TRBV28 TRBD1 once TGTGCCACCAGCGTCGGAGGGACAGGGGGTCTCTACGAGCAGTACTTC CATSVGGTGGLYEQYF
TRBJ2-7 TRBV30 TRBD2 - TGTGCCTGGAGTACTAGCGGTTTCCAGGAGCAGTACTTC CAWSTSGFQEQYF
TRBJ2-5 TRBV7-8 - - TGTGCCAGCAGCGATATATGGCGAGGCGAAATGGAGCAACAAGAGACCCAGTACTTC CASSDIWRGEMEQQETQYF
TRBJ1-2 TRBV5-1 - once TGCGCCAGCAGCTTGGGTTTACGGTCGGGGGATGGCTACACCTTC CASSLGLRSGDGYTF
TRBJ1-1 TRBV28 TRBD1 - TGTGCCAGCAGGATACAGGGGGCGCTCACTGAAGCTTTCTTT CASRIQGALTEAFF
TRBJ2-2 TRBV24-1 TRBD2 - TGTGCCACCAGTGGTTCATCGGGAGGTAACACCGGGGAGCTGTTTTTT CATSGSSGGNTGELFF
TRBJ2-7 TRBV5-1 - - TGCGCCAGCAGCGTGGAGGCTAGCCGAATCTTCTACGAGCAGTACTTC CASSVEASRIFYEQYF
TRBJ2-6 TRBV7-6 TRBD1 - TGTGCCAGCAGCTTGCGAGTGGCAGGGGGCGCCTCTGGGGCCAACGTCCTGACTTTC CASSLRVAGGASGANVLTF
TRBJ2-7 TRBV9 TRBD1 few TGTGCCAGCAGCGTAGGGGACAGGGGGATCGAGCAGTACTTC CASSVGDRGIEQYF
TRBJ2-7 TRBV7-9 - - TGTGCCAGCAGCGCTACCTACGAGCAGTACTTC CASSATYEQYF
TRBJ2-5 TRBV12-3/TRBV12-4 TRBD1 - TGTGCCAGCAGTCTACAGGGGACAGAGACCCAGTACTTC CASSLQGTETQYF
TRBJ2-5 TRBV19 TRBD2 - TGTGCCAGTAGAAGCGGGGGGCGTACCCAGTACTTC CASRSGGRTQYF
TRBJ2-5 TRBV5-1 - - TGCGCCAGCAGCCCAGACACGAACCAAGAGACCCAGTACTTC CASSPDTNQETQYF
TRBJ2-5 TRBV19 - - TGTGCCAGTATAGGCCCAGGTACAGAGACCCAGTACTTC CASIGPGTETQYF
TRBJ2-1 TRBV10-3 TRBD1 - TGTGCCATCAGTGAGGGACAGGGTACGATATACAATGAGCAGTTCTTC CAISEGQGTIYNEQFF
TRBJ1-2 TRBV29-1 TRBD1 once TGCAGCGTTGCCACCGGGACAGAGGTCGGCTACACCTTC CSVATGTEVGYTF
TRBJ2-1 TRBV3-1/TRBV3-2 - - TGTGCCAGCAGCCGGGAGTTAGGCTACAATGAGCAGTTCTTC CASSRELGYNEQFF
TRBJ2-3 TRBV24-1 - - TGTGCCACCAGTGACCCCGTCCGGACTAGCACAGATACGCAGTATTTT CATSDPVRTSTDTQYF
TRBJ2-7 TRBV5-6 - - TGTGCCAGCAGTCCGACAGGTCCCTACGAGCAGTACTTC CASSPTGPYEQYF
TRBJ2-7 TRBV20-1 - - TGCAGTGCTAGTCCCCGATTAGGGGGGGATCCCTCCCGCGAGCAGTACTTC CSASPRLGGDPSREQYF
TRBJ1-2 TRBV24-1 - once TGTGCCACCAGTGACCGTAACGGGGGGCAAGGCTACACCTTC CATSDRNGGQGYTF
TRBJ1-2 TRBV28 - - TGTGCCAGCAGTTCACATCAGGGTAACTATGGCTACACCTTC CASSSHQGNYGYTF
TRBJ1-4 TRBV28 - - TGTGCCAGCAGCGTAGGGGGGGTAGGTGAAAAACTGTTTTTT CASSVGGVGEKLFF
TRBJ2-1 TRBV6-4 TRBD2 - TGTGCCAGCAGTGTTAGCGGGGGCTACAATGAGCAGTTCTTC CASSVSGGYNEQFF
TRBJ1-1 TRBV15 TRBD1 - TGTGCCACCAGCGGACGACAGGGGGAGACTTTCTTT CATSGRQGETFF
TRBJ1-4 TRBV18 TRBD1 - TGTGCCAGCTCACCGGGACAGGGGGCTAATGAAAAACTGTTTTTT CASSPGQGANEKLFF
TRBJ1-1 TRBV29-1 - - TGCAGCGTGGTAATAAGGGACACCTATAACACTGAAGCTTTCTTT CSVVIRDTYNTEAFF